This is a list of T cell receptor beta chains from one sample in a study of blood T cell repertoires in COVID-19. Measured with immunoSEQ multiplex PCR; TCRdb has only the in-frame clones, and not every one. The data show about 200,000 clones, with roughly 87% seen just once and 2% to 2.5% held by the top ten. The material sequenced was PBMCs or T cells enriched from blood (not recorded which). These receptors were taken from a woman aged 25 to 39 who had recovered from COVID-19. The CDR3 runs from the conserved cysteine through the conserved F or W. A D gene is named only where the DNA matches it firmly. Rows may omit the clone size; those that give it use once, few, many or a size class.

CDR3 DNA	CDR3 protein	D gene	J gene	V gene	clone size
TGTGCCAGCAGGGGGGACAGCTACGAGCAGTACTTC	CASRGDSYEQYF	TRBD1	TRBJ2-7	TRBV27	-
TGCGCCAGCAGCTTGGCTGGGACTAGAGATGAGCAGTTCTTC	CASSLAGTRDEQFF	TRBD2	TRBJ2-1	TRBV5-1	-
TGTGCCAGCAGTTTAGTGGCTAATTCACCCCTCCACTTT	CASSLVANSPLHF	-	TRBJ1-6	TRBV12-3/TRBV12-4	-
TGCGCCAGCAGCCTTACCCCTCGGACTAGCGGGGGGCAAGAGACCCAGTACTTC	CASSLTPRTSGGQETQYF	TRBD2	TRBJ2-5	TRBV5-1	-
TGTGCCAGCAGCTTTAGGACGAGGTCGACTACCAGCTCGAACACTGAAGCTTTCTTT	CASSFRTRSTTSSNTEAFF	-	TRBJ1-1	TRBV11-2	-
TGCGCCAGCAGCCAAGAAATAGGACAGGGATTGTACGAGCAGTACTTC	CASSQEIGQGLYEQYF	TRBD1	TRBJ2-7	TRBV4-3	once
TGTGCCAGCAGCAAAGGCATGAGGTACCAAGAGGAGACCCAGTACTTC	CASSKGMRYQEETQYF	-	TRBJ2-5	TRBV21-1	-
TGTGCCAGCAGCTTGTCCGGGGTGGTATCCTACGAGCAGTACTTC	CASSLSGVVSYEQYF	-	TRBJ2-7	TRBV5-6	-
TGTGCCAGCAACCAGGAGGGAGGGCGGACCCAGTACTTC	CASNQEGGRTQYF	TRBD2	TRBJ2-5	TRBV5-4	-
TGCGCCAGCAGCCAGGCCCCGCCCGTGGGGGCCAACGTCCTGACTTTC	CASSQAPPVGANVLTF	-	TRBJ2-6	TRBV4-1	-
TGTGCCAGTAGTAGGGCCCTTCTCATAAATCAGCCCCAGCATTTT	CASSRALLINQPQHF	-	TRBJ1-5	TRBV19	-
TGTGCCAGCAGCGTACCCTCTAGCGGGAGAGGATATGACAATGAGCAGTTCTTC	CASSVPSSGRGYDNEQFF	TRBD2	TRBJ2-1	TRBV9	-
TGTGCCAGCAGCTTAGCGCGGGGAGGGCGAATGCAAGAGACCCAGTACTTC	CASSLARGGRMQETQYF	TRBD2	TRBJ2-5	TRBV7-2	-
TGCGCCAGGGCGACAGGGACCAACACCATATATTTT	CARATGTNTIYF	TRBD1	TRBJ1-3	TRBV5-1	once
TGCGCCAGCAGCTGGAAGACAGGATTGAACACTGAAGCTTTCTTT	CASSWKTGLNTEAFF	-	TRBJ1-1	TRBV5-1	-
TGTGCCAGCAGCCCGACAGGGATCGCCGAAGCTTTCTTT	CASSPTGIAEAFF	TRBD1	TRBJ1-1	TRBV7-9	-
TGTGCCAGCAGCAAATTAGCGGGAGGGCAGGAGACCCAGTACTTC	CASSKLAGGQETQYF	TRBD2	TRBJ2-5	TRBV7-3	-
TGTGCCAGCAGCCAAAACCCGGGACAGCAAGAGACCCAGTACTTC	CASSQNPGQQETQYF	TRBD1	TRBJ2-5	TRBV3-1/TRBV3-2	once
TGTGCCAGCAGCCTGTCCCCTTTCGATACGCAGTATTTT	CASSLSPFDTQYF	-	TRBJ2-3	TRBV7-3	-
TGTGCCAGCAGCGGCAAAAGGGAGGGCGAATCACCCCTCCACTTT	CASSGKREGESPLHF	-	TRBJ1-6	TRBV9	-
TGTGCCAGCTCACCGAAGCCGCCTGAAGCTTTCTTT	CASSPKPPEAFF	-	TRBJ1-1	TRBV18	-
TGTGCCAGCAGCTTGGTGACAGGGGGCGCTGAAGCTTTCTTT	CASSLVTGGAEAFF	TRBD1	TRBJ1-1	TRBV7-9	-
TGTGCCAGCAGACCGCTCGACAGGGCTAACTATGGCTACACCTTC	CASRPLDRANYGYTF	TRBD1	TRBJ1-2	TRBV6-5	-
TGTGCCACCAACCCGGGGGACGTTCAAGAGACCCAGTACTTC	CATNPGDVQETQYF	-	TRBJ2-5	TRBV15	-
TGTGCCAGTACCCCAGGGGGGTCCTATGGCTACACCTTC	CASTPGGSYGYTF	TRBD1	TRBJ1-2	TRBV19	-
TGTGCCAGCAGCTTGGACATTTCCTCCTACGAGCAGTACTTC	CASSLDISSYEQYF	-	TRBJ2-7	TRBV5-6	-
TGTGCCAGCAGCTTTAACTCCCGGGACAGGGAGAGGACTGAAGCTTTCTTT	CASSFNSRDRERTEAFF	TRBD1	TRBJ1-1	TRBV7-9	-
TGTGCCAGCAGTTGGTACGGGAGGAAAGGAAATGAGCAGTTCTTC	CASSWYGRKGNEQFF	TRBD2	TRBJ2-1	TRBV2	-
TGTGCCAGCAGTTCCCCACTCATGCAGTTCTTC	CASSSPLMQFF	-	TRBJ2-1	TRBV12-3/TRBV12-4	-
TGTGCCAGCACCCCTCTGGACTGGGTGGACTCTGGGGCCAACGTCCTGACTTTC	CASTPLDWVDSGANVLTF	-	TRBJ2-6	TRBV5-6	-
TGTGCCAGCAGCTCCAGGCTAGCGGGTAATGTCCATGAGCAGTTCTTC	CASSSRLAGNVHEQFF	TRBD2	TRBJ2-1	TRBV7-2	-
TGTGCCTGGAGCCGGGACAGCCTTTACGAAAAACTGTTTTTT	CAWSRDSLYEKLFF	TRBD1	TRBJ1-4	TRBV30	few
TGTGCCAGCAGGCCCACAGGGTCGGCTACTGAAAAACTGTTTTTT	CASRPTGSATEKLFF	-	TRBJ1-4	TRBV6-5	-
TGTGCCAGCAGCTTAATAGGGGTCCCGGGCGAAAAACTGTTTTTT	CASSLIGVPGEKLFF	-	TRBJ1-4	TRBV7-9	-
TGTGCCTGGAGTGAAGGGGCGGGGGGACAGCCCCAGCATTTT	CAWSEGAGGQPQHF	-	TRBJ1-5	TRBV30	-
TGTGCCAGCAGTGATCCGGAGACAGGGACTGGCAATGAGCAGTTCTTC	CASSDPETGTGNEQFF	-	TRBJ2-1	TRBV2	-
TGTGCCAGCAGTGACTCGAAGGAGGGCACCGACGCCGGGGAGCTGTTTTTT	CASSDSKEGTDAGELFF	-	TRBJ2-2	TRBV6-4	-
TGTGCCAGCAGCTTAAACACGAGGGGGCGGGAAGCTTTCTTT	CASSLNTRGREAFF	TRBD1	TRBJ1-1	TRBV7-8	-
TGTGCCAGCAGCCAGACTAGCGGGGCGAGCTCCTACGAGCAGTACTTC	CASSQTSGASSYEQYF	TRBD2	TRBJ2-7	TRBV4-2	-
TGTGCCAGCAGCTTAGGACACACGAACACTGAAGCTTTCTTT	CASSLGHTNTEAFF	-	TRBJ1-1	TRBV7-2	few
TGCGCCAGCAGCTTAGTCGGACAGGGGGCGGAGGAGCAGTACTTC	CASSLVGQGAEEQYF	TRBD1	TRBJ2-7	TRBV5-1	once
TGCAGCGTGTCCCGGGACAGGCAACAGCCCCAGCATTTT	CSVSRDRQQPQHF	TRBD1	TRBJ1-5	TRBV29-1	-
TGTGCCAGCAGTCATAAACAGGGGGCAGCTGGAAACACCATATATTTT	CASSHKQGAAGNTIYF	TRBD1	TRBJ1-3	TRBV11-2	-
TGTGCCAGCAGTGTTATTCGGGGGATAACTTTCTTT	CASSVIRGITFF	-	TRBJ1-1	TRBV2	-
TGTGCCAGCAGCCTTGACCCTCCGGGACTAGCGGGGGTAACCAGCACAGATACGCAGTATTTT	CASSLDPPGLAGVTSTDTQYF	TRBD2	TRBJ2-3	TRBV6-6	few
TGTGCCAGCACGGGAGCGGGGGGTAATGAGCAGTTCTTC	CASTGAGGNEQFF	TRBD2	TRBJ2-1	TRBV3-1/TRBV3-2	-
TGCGCCAGCAGCTTGGCTCCGGACGGGGGGACTGAAGCTTTCTTT	CASSLAPDGGTEAFF	-	TRBJ1-1	TRBV5-1	-
TGTGCCAGTACAACTCACAGGCGGCCAGGGGGCAATCAGCCCCAGCATTTT	CASTTHRRPGGNQPQHF	-	TRBJ1-5	TRBV19	-
TGTGCCAGTAGTGAGACCGGGACAGGGGGAGGTCAGCCCCAGCATTTT	CASSETGTGGGQPQHF	TRBD1	TRBJ1-5	TRBV19	-
TGTGCCTGGAGTGTTCGGGGGTCACCCCTCCACTTT	CAWSVRGSPLHF	-	TRBJ1-6	TRBV30	-
TGTGCCAGCAGCCAAGACCCGACAGGGGGCGATGAGCAGTTCTTC	CASSQDPTGGDEQFF	TRBD1	TRBJ2-1	TRBV4-2	-
TGTGCCAGCAGCCAAGCAGGGGGCCCTGAAGCTTTCTTT	CASSQAGGPEAFF	TRBD1	TRBJ1-1	TRBV14	-
TGTGCCAGCAGCATCCAGGGGGATAGCTCCTACGAGCAGTACTTC	CASSIQGDSSYEQYF	TRBD1	TRBJ2-7	TRBV13	-
TGCGCCAGCAGCTTGGCCCCTACAGGGGCGTCAGATACGCAGTATTTT	CASSLAPTGASDTQYF	TRBD1	TRBJ2-3	TRBV5-1	-
TGTGCCTGGAGTGTACGGGGTAAGAACACTGAAGCTTTCTTT	CAWSVRGKNTEAFF	-	TRBJ1-1	TRBV30	-
TGTGCCACCAGTGATTTGAGGCAGGTAGCTTTCTTT	CATSDLRQVAFF	-	TRBJ1-1	TRBV24-1	-
TGCGCCAGCAGCCAAGGAACAGACATGAACACTGAAGCTTTCTTT	CASSQGTDMNTEAFF	-	TRBJ1-1	TRBV4-1	-
TGTGCCAGCAGGGACGGGCAGGGGGATGCTAGCAATCAGCCCCAGCATTTT	CASRDGQGDASNQPQHF	TRBD1	TRBJ1-5	TRBV2	few
TGTGCAAGTCGCTCCGGTCTTCAGGCCAGGGCGGCCTCTGAAGCTTTCTTT	CASRSGLQARAASEAFF	-	TRBJ1-1	TRBV12-2	-